This passage covers 31 T cell receptor beta chains from one sample sequenced in a study of Tregs in tolerant kidney transplant recipients. Measured with immunoSEQ multiplex PCR; TCRdb has only the in-frame clones, and not every one. The data hold some 250,000 clones, with around 81% observed a single time. Sequencing was done on a sample of CD4+ T cells from blood. These receptors were collected from a human donor in good health.

The J gene is TRBJ1-1, the V gene TRBV29-1; 9 bases match TRBD1. V was clipped by 5 bases and J by 1 base; unmatched bases: 8. This CDR3 has 15 amino acids. Germline CDR1 is SQVTM and CDR2 is ANQGSEA. This chain's CDR3 is CSVFEPGQGNTEAFF. The CDR3 DNA follows: TGCAGCGTTTTTGAACCGGGACAGGGGAACACTGAAGCTTTCTTT.

This clone appeared a single time. This chain connects TRBV5-5 to TRBJ2-2, with 7 bases matching TRBD1. The V gene end was trimmed by 4 bases and the J gene end by 2 bases; junction bases not matched to a gene: 8. Germline V CDR1 and CDR2: SGHKS, YYEKEE (reference sequence). The CDR3 sequence is 16 residues long. CDR3 sequence reads: CASSVAGGRNTGELFF. CDR3 sequence (DNA): TGTGCCAGCAGCGTCGCAGGGGGTCGTAACACCGGGGAGCTGTTTTTT.

The chain has TRBV5-4 and TRBJ2-7; D is ambiguous. Per the germline V gene, CDR1 is SGHNT and CDR2 is YYREEE (reference sequence). CDR3 size: 11 residues. V dropped 5 bases and J dropped 3 bases, with 6 bases sitting between them. Here the CDR3 reads CASSSNYEQYF. Here the CDR3 DNA reads TGTGCCAGCAGTTCCAACTACGAGCAGTACTTC.

The chain is built from TRBV2 and TRBJ2-1; weak D call: TRBD1 (5 bases). Trimming left V 2 bases short and J 4 bases short, with 12 bases between. CDR1 SNHLY and CDR2 FYNNEI come from the germline V gene. The CDR3 spans 15 residues. DNA for the CDR3: TGTGCCAGCAGTGAAAACGCAGGGCTTTACAATGAGCAGTTCTTC. Its translation is CASSENAGLYNEQFF.

The gene calls are TRBV6-5 and TRBJ1-3; D might be TRBD1 (6 bases). Trimming took off 2 bases at V and 6 bases at J, with 17 bases between the two ends. This CDR3 is built from 16 residues. Germline CDR1 reads MNHEY; CDR2 reads SVGAGI. The CDR3 loop is CASSYDWGTPQNTIYF. CDR3 coding DNA: TGTGCCAGCAGTTACGACTGGGGGACACCACAAAACACCATATATTTT.

The rearrangement joins TRBV6-5 to TRBJ2-7; D assignment may be TRBD1 or TRBD2 (5 bases each). V gave up 6 bases and J gave up 3 bases, with 18 bases separating them. The CDR3 has 15 amino acids. From germline, CDR1 is MNHEY and CDR2 SVGAGI. CDR3 sequence: CASREGPSGFYEQYF. DNA for the CDR3: TGTGCCAGCAGAGAGGGACCATCGGGGTTCTACGAGCAGTACTTC.

The chain combines TRBV27 with TRBJ2-2; D is ambiguous. The V end was cut by 2 bases, the J end by 4 bases, with 11 bases between. CDR1 is MNHEY, CDR2 SMNVEV, per germline (reference sequence). This CDR3 has 15 amino acids. The CDR3 sequence: CASSLVSILTGELFF. CDR3 nucleotides: TGTGCCAGCAGTTTAGTTAGTATCCTCACCGGGGAGCTGTTTTTT.

The chain combines TRBV6-5 with TRBJ2-7, with TRBD2 matching 12 bases. Losses at the gene ends were 2 bases for V and 1 base for J; bases not matched to a gene: 3. The CDR3 has 16 residues. The germline V gene has CDR1 MNHEY and CDR2 SVGAGI. The CDR3 DNA reads as TGTGCCAGCAGTTACGATGGACTAGCGGGATCCTACGAGCAGTACTTC. The encoded protein is CASSYDGLAGSYEQYF.

The genes are TRBV9 and TRBJ1-2; tentatively, D is TRBD1 (6 bases). Germline V lookup: CDR1 SGDLS, CDR2 YYNGEE. Trimming stripped 1 base from V and 8 bases from J, with 15 bases between. The CDR3 sequence is 14 residues long. The CDR3 protein is CASSVFAGARGYTF. CDR3 bases: TGTGCCAGCAGCGTATTCGCAGGGGCGCGGGGCTACACCTTC.

In DNA form, the CDR3 reads TGTGCCAGCAGCCCCCTTGGACAGGGTGGAGAGACCCAGTACTTC. Encoded protein: CASSPLGQGGETQYF. The J gene is TRBJ2-5, the V gene TRBV11-2; 8 positions agree with TRBD1. The CDR3 spans 15 residues. The J segment lost 4 bases and the V segment lost 5 bases, leaving 9 bases of the junction unmatched. Germline lookup yields CDR1 SGHAT and CDR2 FQNNGV.

V gene TRBV18 combines with J gene TRBJ2-5, with D uncertain. The CDR3 has 14 amino acids. From germline, CDR1 is KGHSH and CDR2 LQKENI. Trimming took off 3 bases at V and 0 bases at J, with 8 bases between the two ends. CDR3 coding DNA: TGTGCCAGCTCACCTTTAAAGTACCAAGAGACCCAGTACTTC. It yields the protein CASSPLKYQETQYF.

The chain is built from TRBV15 and TRBJ2-3, with 10 bases matching TRBD2. Germline lookup yields CDR1 LNHNV and CDR2 YYDKDF (reference sequence). This CDR3 has 22 amino acids. V gave up 3 bases and J gave up 0 bases; unmatched junction bases: 21. As DNA, the CDR3 is TGTGCCACCAGCAGCGCCCTTCCCCCGTGGCTAGCGGGAGCCGGGAGCACAGATACGCAGTATTTT. Encoded protein: CATSSALPPWLAGAGSTDTQYF.

V and J are TRBV2 and TRBJ2-6, with D hard to call. Germline CDR1 SNHLY, CDR2 FYNNEI. The CDR3 is 14 amino acids. Trimming took off 6 bases at V and 0 bases at J, with 6 bases between the two ends. CDR3 region: CASRWGSGANVLTF. CDR3 nucleotide sequence: TGTGCCAGCAGGTGGGGCTCTGGGGCCAACGTCCTGACTTTC.

The CDR3 loop reads CASSLHGTSGKETQYF. CDR3 in DNA: TGTGCCAGCAGCTTACATGGGACTAGCGGAAAAGAGACCCAGTACTTC. The chain uses TRBV7-9 and TRBJ2-5, with 11 bases lining up with TRBD2. V shed 2 bases and J 3 bases; nucleotides not matched to a gene: 5. Germline V gene lookup returns CDR1 SEHNR and CDR2 FQNEAQ (reference sequence). The CDR3 runs 16 residues. Complete variable domain (other parts from reference TRBV7-9 and TRBJ2-5): DTGVSQNPRHKITKRGQNVTFRCDPISEHNRLYWYRQTLGQGPEFLTYFQNEAQLEKSRLLSDRFSAERPKGSFSTLEIQRTEQGDSAMYLCASSLHGTSGKETQYFGPGTRLLVL.

In DNA form, the CDR3 reads TGTGCCAGCAGTTACATAGGGGGGACAGATACGCAGTATTTT. Protein: CASSYIGGTDTQYF. The chain links TRBV6-5 to TRBJ2-3; D assignment may be TRBD1 or TRBD2 (6 bases each). CDR1 and CDR2 from the germline V gene are MNHEY and SVGAGI. The ends were cut back, 2 bases at V and 3 bases at J, with 9 bases in the middle. The CDR3 spans 14 residues.

The chain uses TRBV7-9 and TRBJ2-1, with 14 bases fitting TRBD2. This CDR3 is built from 17 residues. V gave up 6 bases and J gave up 1 base; unmatched junction bases: 5. In germline, CDR1 is SEHNR, CDR2 FQNEAQ (reference sequence). CDR3 sequence reads: CASRPGLAGVSYNEQFF. The CDR3 DNA reads as TGTGCCAGCAGACCGGGACTAGCGGGAGTATCCTACAATGAGCAGTTCTTC.

This chain uses TRBV2 with TRBJ2-2, with 12 positions matching TRBD1. V lost 6 bases to trimming and J lost 6 bases; unmatched junction nucleotides: 2. Per germline, CDR1 SNHLY and CDR2 FYNNEI. There are 14 residues in the CDR3. The CDR3 loop reads CASSRDRGPGELFF. The CDR3 coding sequence is TGTGCCAGCAGCCGGGACAGGGGGCCCGGGGAGCTGTTTTTT. The full variable domain, rest sourced from reference TRBV2 and TRBJ2-2, is EPEVTQTPSHQVTQMGQEVILRCVPISNHLYFYWYRQILGQKVEFLVSFYNNEISEKSEIFDDQFSVERPDGSNFTLKIRSTKLEDSAMYFCASSRDRGPGELFFGEGSRLTVL.

The rearrangement links TRBV4-1 to TRBJ2-5; TRBD1 is a possible D gene (7 bases). The CDR3 contains 14 residues. Trimming removed 4 bases at V and 3 bases at J, with 12 bases between. Per germline, CDR1 MGHRA and CDR2 YSYEKL. The DNA for the CDR3 is TGCGCCAGCAGCCTCAGGGGGGTCGAAGAGACCCAGTACTTC. Protein product: CASSLRGVEETQYF.

The V call is TRBV5-1, the J call TRBJ2-5, with 10 bases that match TRBD2. CDR1 and CDR2 from the germline V gene are SGHRS and YFSETQ. The CDR3 is 16 amino acids. The V segment lost 4 bases and the J segment 5 bases; nucleotides outside the gene matches: 11. The CDR3 region is CASSRGTSDPMETQYF. The CDR3 region has the DNA TGCGCCAGCAGCCGGGGGACTAGCGATCCAATGGAGACCCAGTACTTC.

This rearrangement joins TRBV19 to TRBJ1-4; 9 bases agree with TRBD1. Germline CDR1 is LNHDA and CDR2 is SQIVND (reference sequence). V lost 5 bases and J lost 2; bases outside the gene matches: 15. The CDR3 length is 19 residues. CDR3: CASSSSWDRARSTNEKLFF. In nucleotides, the CDR3 is TGTGCCAGTAGTTCGTCCTGGGACAGGGCCCGTAGTACTAATGAAAAACTGTTTTTT.

The chain couples TRBV6-1 to TRBJ2-7, with 7 bases fitting TRBD1. Trimming removed 6 bases from V and 5 bases from J; junction bases left unmatched: 4. CDR1 MNHNS and CDR2 SASEGT come from the germline V gene. This CDR3 comprises 12 residues. The CDR3: CASSGTVHEQYF. The CDR3 nucleotides are TGTGCCAGCAGCGGGACAGTCCACGAGCAGTACTTC.

The chain couples TRBV27 to TRBJ2-1; D is perhaps TRBD1 (5 bases). The germline V and J ends were trimmed by 1 base and 1 base, with 11 bases remaining between them. The CDR3 sequence is 16 residues long. Germline V gives CDR1 MNHEY, CDR2 SMNVEV (reference sequence). The CDR3 is CASSLLAGKSYNEQFF. The CDR3, as DNA: TGTGCCAGCAGTTTATTGGCAGGGAAATCCTACAATGAGCAGTTCTTC.

This clone occurred once. Within the sample, other DNA sequences also encode this same CDR3. The V call is TRBV5-1, the J call TRBJ1-5, with TRBD1 as a possible D gene (5 bases). This CDR3 is 13 amino acids long. The germline CDR1 and CDR2 sequences are SGHRS and YFSETQ. Between the trimmed V and J ends, which lost 0 bases and 7 bases, there was a span of 8 bases. CDR3 sequence reads: CASSLAGDQPQHF. In DNA form, the CDR3 reads TGCGCCAGCAGCTTGGCCGGGGACCAGCCCCAGCATTTT. Together with reference TRBV5-1 and TRBJ1-5, the CDR3 gives the full variable domain: KAGVTQTPRYLIKTRGQQVTLSCSPISGHRSVSWYQQTPGQGLQFLFEYFSETQRNKGNFPGRFSGRQFSNSRSEMNVSTLELGDSALYLCASSLAGDQPQHFGDGTRLSIL.

This chain uses TRBV5-4 with TRBJ1-4, with D unresolved. Germline V lookup: CDR1 SGHNT, CDR2 YYREEE (reference sequence). This CDR3 comprises 14 residues. V was pared by 0 bases and J by 8 bases, with 11 bases between. CDR3 amino acids: CASSLEGNSEKLFF. The CDR3 nucleotides are TGTGCCAGCAGCTTGGAAGGGAATAGCGAAAAACTGTTTTTT. The full variable domain, rest sourced from reference TRBV5-4 and TRBJ1-4, is ETGVTQSPTHLIKTRGQQVTLRCSSQSGHNTVSWYQQALGQGPQFIFQYYREEENGRGNFPPRFSGLQFPNYSSELNVNALELDDSALYLCASSLEGNSEKLFFGSGTQLSVL.

This chain links TRBV27 with TRBJ2-1; 12 positions agree with TRBD2. J gave up 0 bases and V 6 bases, and 6 bases lay outside the gene matches. CDR1 and CDR2 (germline): MNHEY, SMNVEV (reference sequence). The CDR3 covers 17 residues. DNA of the CDR3: TGTGCCAGCAGGGCTAGCGGGAGGGCCGGCTCCTACAATGAGCAGTTCTTC. It yields the protein CASRASGRAGSYNEQFF.

This chain links TRBV6-4 with TRBJ2-7, with a possible D match to TRBD1 (5 bases). This CDR3 is built from 13 residues. V lost 8 bases to trimming and J lost 6 bases, with 17 bases between them. Germline V lookup: CDR1 MRHNA, CDR2 SNTAGT. The CDR3 reads CASPDINRGEQYF. CDR3 nucleotides: TGTGCCAGCCCGGACATAAATAGGGGCGAGCAGTACTTC.

This chain uses TRBV2 with TRBJ1-4; tentatively, D is TRBD1 (6 bases). Germline-derived CDR1 and CDR2 are SNHLY and FYNNEI. Between the trimmed V and J ends, which lost 6 bases and 3 bases, there was a span of 11 bases. The CDR3 length is 14 residues. CDR3 bases: TGTGCCAGCAGGAAGACAGGCGCTAATGAAAAACTGTTTTTT. It yields the protein CASRKTGANEKLFF.

This rearrangement joins TRBV13 to TRBJ2-7, with 8 bases fitting TRBD1. The CDR3 runs 14 residues. Germline CDR1 and CDR2: PRHDT and FYEKMQ (reference sequence). The ends lost 5 bases at V and 7 bases at J; junction bases unmatched: 10. CDR3 DNA sequence: TGTGCCAGCAGCAACCAGGGGGCGCGTAGGGAGCAGTACTTC. Translation: CASSNQGARREQYF. Together with reference TRBV13 and TRBJ2-7, the CDR3 gives the full variable domain: AAGVIQSPRHLIKEKRETATLKCYPIPRHDTVYWYQQGPGQDPQFLISFYEKMQSDKGSIPDRFSAQQFSDYHSELNMSSLELGDSALYFCASSNQGARREQYFGPGTRLTVT.

The chain uses TRBV11-3 and TRBJ2-6; 7 positions match TRBD2. The CDR3 has 15 residues. Germline-derived CDR1 and CDR2 are SGHNT and YENEEA. V trimming: 5 bases; J trimming: 2 bases; junction bases outside the gene matches: 3. CDR3 coding DNA: TGTGCCAGCAGCGCCCGGGGGGCTGGGGCCAACGTCCTGACTTTC. Translation: CASSARGAGANVLTF.

The V gene is TRBV5-5, the J gene TRBJ2-6; D might be TRBD1 (6 bases). The CDR3 is 15 amino acids. V lost 4 bases, J lost 2 bases, and 10 bases lay in between. From germline, CDR1 is SGHKS and CDR2 YYEKEE (reference sequence). As DNA, the CDR3 is TGTGCCAGCAGCCCAACAGGGACTGGGGCCAACGTCCTGACTTTC. Translation: CASSPTGTGANVLTF.

This clone was recorded a few times. The chain couples TRBV2 to TRBJ1-5; possibly TRBD1 for D (6 bases). V lost 8 bases to trimming and J lost 2 bases, with 22 bases between them. CDR1 is SNHLY and CDR2 is FYNNEI in the germline V gene. The CDR3 extends over 17 amino acids. CDR3 protein: CASRRGTPVAGNQPQHF. The CDR3, as DNA: TGTGCCAGCCGGCGGGGGACACCGGTTGCGGGCAATCAGCCCCAGCATTTT.